This TCR beta chain was sequenced during a study of a mutant IDH1 vaccine in newly diagnosed glioma. Whole-study context: The treated population exhibited a male proportion of roughly 62%, a female proportion of 37.5%, and a mean age of about 40 years. Study-wide results and caveats: Pseudoprogression seemed unlinked to shifts in top peripheral T cell clonotypes.

Remarks on this clone: Its specificity is not known.

Germline V gives CDR1 SGDLS, CDR2 YYNGEE. This CDR3 has 19 amino acids. V trimming: 3 bases; J trimming: 2 bases; junction bases outside the gene matches: 12. The time point was: week 35, safety follow-up. One vaccine dose held 300 ug of mutant IDH1 20-mer peptide and came with topical imiquimod. The study gave patients eight vaccinations in weeks 1, 3, 5, 7, 11, 15, 19, 23. Measured with immunoSEQ multiplex PCR; TCRdb has only the in-frame clones, and not every one. Here the sample spans tens of thousands of clones, under 90% being singletons. The TCR comes from a man aged 25 to 45 with glioma. The genes are TRBV9 and TRBJ2-1, with 12 bases that match TRBD1. Material: PBMCs, obtained from a glioma patient whose treatment included an IDH1 peptide vaccine. In DNA, the CDR3 is TGTGCCAGCAGCGAAACCGGGACAGGGGGCACTTCAACCTACAATGAGCAGTTCTTC. The encoded protein is CASSETGTGGTSTYNEQFF.